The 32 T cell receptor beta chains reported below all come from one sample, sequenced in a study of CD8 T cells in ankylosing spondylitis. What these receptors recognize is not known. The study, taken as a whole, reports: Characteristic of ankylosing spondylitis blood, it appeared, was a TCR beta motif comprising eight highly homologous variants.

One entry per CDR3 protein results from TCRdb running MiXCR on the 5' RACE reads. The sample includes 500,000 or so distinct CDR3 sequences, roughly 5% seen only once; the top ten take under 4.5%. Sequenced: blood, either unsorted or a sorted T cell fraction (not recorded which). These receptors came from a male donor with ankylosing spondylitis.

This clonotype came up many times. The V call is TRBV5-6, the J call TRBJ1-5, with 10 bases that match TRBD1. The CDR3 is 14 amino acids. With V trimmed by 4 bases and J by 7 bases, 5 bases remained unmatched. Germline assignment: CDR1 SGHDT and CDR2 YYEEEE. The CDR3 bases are TGTGCCAGCAGCCAGACAGGGGGCAGGCAGCCCCAGCATTTT. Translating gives CASSQTGGRQPQHF.

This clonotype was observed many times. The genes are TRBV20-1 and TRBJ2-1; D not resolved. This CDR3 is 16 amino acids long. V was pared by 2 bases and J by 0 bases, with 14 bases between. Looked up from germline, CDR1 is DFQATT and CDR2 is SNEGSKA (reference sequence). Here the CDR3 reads CSARTPGPSSYNEQFF. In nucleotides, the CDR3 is TGCAGTGCTAGAACCCCCGGGCCCAGCTCCTACAATGAGCAGTTCTTC.

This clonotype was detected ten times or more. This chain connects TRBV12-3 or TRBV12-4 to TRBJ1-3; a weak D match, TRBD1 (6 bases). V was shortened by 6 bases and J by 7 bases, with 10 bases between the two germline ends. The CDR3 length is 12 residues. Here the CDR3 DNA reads TGTGCCAGCAGATCCGACAGGAACACCATATATTTT. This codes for CASRSDRNTIYF.

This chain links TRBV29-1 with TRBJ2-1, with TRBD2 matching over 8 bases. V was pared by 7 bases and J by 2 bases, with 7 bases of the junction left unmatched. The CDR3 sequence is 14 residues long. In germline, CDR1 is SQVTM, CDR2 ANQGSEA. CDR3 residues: CSDAKGLAYNEQFF. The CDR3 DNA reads TGCAGCGATGCAAAGGGACTAGCCTACAATGAGCAGTTCTTC.

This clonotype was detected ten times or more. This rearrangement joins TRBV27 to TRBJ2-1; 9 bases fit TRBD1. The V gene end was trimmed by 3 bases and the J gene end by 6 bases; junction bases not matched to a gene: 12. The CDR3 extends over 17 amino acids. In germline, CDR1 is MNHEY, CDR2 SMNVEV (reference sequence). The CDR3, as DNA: TGTGCCAGCAGTTTCTTCGCGGGGACAGGGATTTTCAATGAGCAGTTCTTC. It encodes CASSFFAGTGIFNEQFF.

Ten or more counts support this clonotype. CDR3 bases: TGTGCCATCAGTGAGTACGGTGGGCTGAACACTGAAGCTTTCTTT. As protein: CAISEYGGLNTEAFF. The J gene is TRBJ1-1, the V gene TRBV10-3; D unclear. V lost 1 base and J lost 0, with 9 bases in between. CDR3 length: 15 residues. CDR1 and CDR2 (germline): ENHRY, SYGVKD.

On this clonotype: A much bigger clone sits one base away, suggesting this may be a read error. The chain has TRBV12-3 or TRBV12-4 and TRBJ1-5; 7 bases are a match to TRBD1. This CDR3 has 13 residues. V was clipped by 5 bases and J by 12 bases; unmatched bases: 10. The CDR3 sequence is CASSLTGFRLQHF. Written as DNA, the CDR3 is TGTGCCAGCAGTCTGACAGGGTTCCGGCTCCAGCATTTT.

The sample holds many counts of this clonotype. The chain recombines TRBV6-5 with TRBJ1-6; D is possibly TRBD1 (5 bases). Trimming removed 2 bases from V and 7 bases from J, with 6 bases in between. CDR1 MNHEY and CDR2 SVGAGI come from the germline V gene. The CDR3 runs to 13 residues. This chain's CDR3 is CASSYPGNSPLHF. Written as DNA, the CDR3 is TGTGCCAGCAGTTACCCAGGGAATTCACCCCTCCACTTT.

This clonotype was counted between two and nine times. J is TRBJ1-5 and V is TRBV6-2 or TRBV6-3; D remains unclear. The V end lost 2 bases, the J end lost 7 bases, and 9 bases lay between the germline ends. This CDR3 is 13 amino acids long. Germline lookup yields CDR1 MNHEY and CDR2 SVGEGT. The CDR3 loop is CASSYGLRQPQHF. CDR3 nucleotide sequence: TGTGCCAGCAGTTACGGCCTCAGGCAGCCCCAGCATTTT.

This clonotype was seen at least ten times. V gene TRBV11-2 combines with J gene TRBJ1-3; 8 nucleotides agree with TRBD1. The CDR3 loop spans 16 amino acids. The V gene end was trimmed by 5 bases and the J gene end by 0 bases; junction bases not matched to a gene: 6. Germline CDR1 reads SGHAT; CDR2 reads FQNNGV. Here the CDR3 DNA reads TGTGCCAGCAGCCGACAGGGGTCTCTCTCTGGAAACACCATATATTTT. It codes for CASSRQGSLSGNTIYF.

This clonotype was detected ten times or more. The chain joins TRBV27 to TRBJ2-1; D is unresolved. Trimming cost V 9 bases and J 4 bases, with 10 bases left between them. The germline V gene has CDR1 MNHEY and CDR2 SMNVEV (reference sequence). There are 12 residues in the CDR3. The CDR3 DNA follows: TGTGCCAGTAAGACACTTTACAATGAGCAGTTCTTC. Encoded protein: CASKTLYNEQFF.

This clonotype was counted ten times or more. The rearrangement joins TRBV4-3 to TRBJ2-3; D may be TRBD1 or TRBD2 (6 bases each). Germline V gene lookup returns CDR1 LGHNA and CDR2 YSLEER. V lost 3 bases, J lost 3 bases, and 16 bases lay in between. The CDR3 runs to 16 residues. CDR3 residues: CASSHTRGPGTDTQYF. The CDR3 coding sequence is TGCGCCAGCAGCCATACCCGGGGGCCGGGAACAGATACGCAGTATTTT.

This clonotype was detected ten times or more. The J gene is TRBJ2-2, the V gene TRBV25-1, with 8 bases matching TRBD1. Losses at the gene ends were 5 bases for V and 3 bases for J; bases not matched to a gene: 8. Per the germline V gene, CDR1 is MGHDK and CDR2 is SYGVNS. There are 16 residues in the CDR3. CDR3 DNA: TGTGCCAGCAGTCCGCCAGGGGGCTCGGACACCGGGGAGCTGTTTTTT. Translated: CASSPPGGSDTGELFF. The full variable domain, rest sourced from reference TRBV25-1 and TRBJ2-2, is EADIYQTPRYLVIGTGKKITLECSQTMGHDKMYWYQQDPGMELHLIHYSYGVNSTEKGDLSSESTVSRIRTEHFPLTLESARPSHTSQYLCASSPPGGSDTGELFFGEGSRLTVL.

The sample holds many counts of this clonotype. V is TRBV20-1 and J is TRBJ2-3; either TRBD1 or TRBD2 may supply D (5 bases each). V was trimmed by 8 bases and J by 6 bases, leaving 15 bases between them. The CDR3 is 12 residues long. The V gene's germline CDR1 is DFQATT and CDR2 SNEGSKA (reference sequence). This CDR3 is CSPGTAADTQYF. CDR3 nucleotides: TGCAGTCCAGGGACCGCCGCGGATACGCAGTATTTT.

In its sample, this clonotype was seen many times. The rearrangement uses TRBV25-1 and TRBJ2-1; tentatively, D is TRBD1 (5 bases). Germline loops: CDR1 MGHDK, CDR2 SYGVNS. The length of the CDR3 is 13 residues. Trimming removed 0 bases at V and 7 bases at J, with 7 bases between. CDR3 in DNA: TGTGCCAGCAGTGAATATAACAGGAATGAGCAGTTCTTC. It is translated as CASSEYNRNEQFF.

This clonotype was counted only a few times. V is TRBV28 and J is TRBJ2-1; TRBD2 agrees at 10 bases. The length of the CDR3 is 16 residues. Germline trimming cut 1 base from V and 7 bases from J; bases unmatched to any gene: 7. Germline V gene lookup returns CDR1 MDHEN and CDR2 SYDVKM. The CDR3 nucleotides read TGTGCCAGCAGTTTATCTTCTAGCGGGAGTTATAATGAGCAGTTCTTC. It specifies CASSLSSSGSYNEQFF.

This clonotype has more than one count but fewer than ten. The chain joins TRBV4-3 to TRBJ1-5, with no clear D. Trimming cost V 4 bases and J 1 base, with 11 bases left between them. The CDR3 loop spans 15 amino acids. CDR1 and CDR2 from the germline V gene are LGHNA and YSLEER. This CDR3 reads CASSRTSESNQPQHF. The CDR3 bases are TGCGCCAGCAGCCGCACATCAGAGAGCAATCAGCCCCAGCATTTT.

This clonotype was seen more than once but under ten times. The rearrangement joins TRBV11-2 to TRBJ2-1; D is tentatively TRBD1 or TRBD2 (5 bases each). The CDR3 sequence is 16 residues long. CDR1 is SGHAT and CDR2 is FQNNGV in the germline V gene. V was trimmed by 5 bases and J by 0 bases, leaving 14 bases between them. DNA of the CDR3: TGTGCCAGCAGCCGGGGCCGGGCCCACTCCTACAATGAGCAGTTCTTC. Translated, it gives CASSRGRAHSYNEQFF.

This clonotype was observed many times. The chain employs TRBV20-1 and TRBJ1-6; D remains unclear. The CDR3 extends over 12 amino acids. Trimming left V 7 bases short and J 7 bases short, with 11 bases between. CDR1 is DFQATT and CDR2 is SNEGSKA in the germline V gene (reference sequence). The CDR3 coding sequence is TGCAGTGGGAGGTTTGGAAATTCACCCCTCCACTTT. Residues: CSGRFGNSPLHF.

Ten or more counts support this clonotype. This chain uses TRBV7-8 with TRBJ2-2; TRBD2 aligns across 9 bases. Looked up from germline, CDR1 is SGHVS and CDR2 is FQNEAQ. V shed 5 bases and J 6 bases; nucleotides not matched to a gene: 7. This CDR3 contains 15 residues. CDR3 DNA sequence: TGTGCCAGCAGCCGCTGGAGCGGGAGGTCCGGGGAGCTGTTTTTT. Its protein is CASSRWSGRSGELFF.

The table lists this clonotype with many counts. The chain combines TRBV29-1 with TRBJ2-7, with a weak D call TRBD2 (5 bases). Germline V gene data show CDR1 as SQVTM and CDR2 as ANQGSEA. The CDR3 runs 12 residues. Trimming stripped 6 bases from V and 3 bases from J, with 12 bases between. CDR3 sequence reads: CSVGRDIYEQYF. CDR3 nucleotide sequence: TGCAGCGTGGGTCGGGATATCTACGAGCAGTACTTC.

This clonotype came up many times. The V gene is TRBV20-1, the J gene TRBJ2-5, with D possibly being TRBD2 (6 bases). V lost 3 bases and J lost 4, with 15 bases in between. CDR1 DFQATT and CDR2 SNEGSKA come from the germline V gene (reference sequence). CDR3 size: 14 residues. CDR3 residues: CSARSSGGSETQYF. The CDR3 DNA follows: TGCAGTGCTAGGTCTTCCGGGGGTTCAGAGACCCAGTACTTC.

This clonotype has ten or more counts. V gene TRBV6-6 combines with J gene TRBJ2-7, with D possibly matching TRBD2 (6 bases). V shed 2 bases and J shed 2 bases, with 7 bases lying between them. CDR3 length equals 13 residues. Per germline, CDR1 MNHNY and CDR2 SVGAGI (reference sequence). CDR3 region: CASSYGGTYEQYF. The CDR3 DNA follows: TGTGCCAGCAGTTACGGCGGGACCTACGAGCAGTACTTC.

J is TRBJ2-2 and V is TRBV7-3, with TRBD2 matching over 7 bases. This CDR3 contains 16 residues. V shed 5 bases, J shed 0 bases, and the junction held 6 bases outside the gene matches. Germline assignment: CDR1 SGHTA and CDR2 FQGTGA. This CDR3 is CASSPSGVPNTGELFF. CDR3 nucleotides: TGTGCCAGCAGCCCCAGCGGGGTCCCGAACACCGGGGAGCTGTTTTTT.

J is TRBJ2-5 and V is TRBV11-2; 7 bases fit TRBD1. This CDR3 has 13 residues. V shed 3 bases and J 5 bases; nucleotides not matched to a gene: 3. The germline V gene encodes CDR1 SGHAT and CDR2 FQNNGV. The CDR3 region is CASSLDRSETQYF. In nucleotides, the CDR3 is TGTGCCAGCAGCTTGGACAGGAGTGAGACCCAGTACTTC.

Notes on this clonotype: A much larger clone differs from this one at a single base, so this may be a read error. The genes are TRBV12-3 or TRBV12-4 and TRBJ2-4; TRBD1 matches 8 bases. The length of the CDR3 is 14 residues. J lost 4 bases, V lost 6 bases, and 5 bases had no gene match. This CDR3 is CASRYRTGKNIQYF. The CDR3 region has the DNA TGTGCCAGCAGATATAGGACAGGGAAAAACATTCAGTACTTC.

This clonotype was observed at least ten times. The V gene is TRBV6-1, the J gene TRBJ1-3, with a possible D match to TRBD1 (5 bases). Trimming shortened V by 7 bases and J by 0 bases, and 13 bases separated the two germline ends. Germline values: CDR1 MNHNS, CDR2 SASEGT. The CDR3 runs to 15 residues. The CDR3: CASTRDGGSGNTIYF. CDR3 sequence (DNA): TGTGCCAGCACCCGGGACGGGGGCTCTGGAAACACCATATATTTT.

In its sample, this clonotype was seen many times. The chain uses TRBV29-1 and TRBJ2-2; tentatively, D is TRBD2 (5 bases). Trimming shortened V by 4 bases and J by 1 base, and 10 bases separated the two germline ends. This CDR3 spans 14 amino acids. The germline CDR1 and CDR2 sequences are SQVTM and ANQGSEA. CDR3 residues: CSVVGGWNTGELFF. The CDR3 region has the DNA TGCAGCGTTGTCGGAGGATGGAACACCGGGGAGCTGTTTTTT.

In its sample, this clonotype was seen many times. CDR3 amino acids: CASSDPTGSLVDEQFF. Written as DNA, the CDR3 is TGTGCCAGCAGTGACCCAACAGGGTCCCTTGTGGATGAGCAGTTCTTC. This chain links TRBV25-1 with TRBJ2-1, with a weak D call TRBD1 (6 bases). Trimming shortened V by 3 bases and J by 8 bases, and 20 bases separated the two germline ends. Looked up from germline, CDR1 is MGHDK and CDR2 is SYGVNS. The length of the CDR3 is 16 residues.

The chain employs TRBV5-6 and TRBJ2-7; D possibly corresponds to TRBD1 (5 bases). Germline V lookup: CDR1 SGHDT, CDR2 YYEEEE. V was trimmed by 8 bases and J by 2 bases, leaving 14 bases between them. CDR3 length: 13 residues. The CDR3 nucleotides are TGTGCCAGTACCCAGGCAGGGCCCTACGAGCAGTACTTC. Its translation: CASTQAGPYEQYF. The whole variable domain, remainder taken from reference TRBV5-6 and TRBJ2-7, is DAGVTQSPTHLIKTRGQQVTLRCSPKSGHDTVSWYQQALGQGPQFIFQYYEEEERQRGNFPDRFSGHQFPNYSSELNVNALLLGDSALYLCASTQAGPYEQYFGPGTRLTVT.

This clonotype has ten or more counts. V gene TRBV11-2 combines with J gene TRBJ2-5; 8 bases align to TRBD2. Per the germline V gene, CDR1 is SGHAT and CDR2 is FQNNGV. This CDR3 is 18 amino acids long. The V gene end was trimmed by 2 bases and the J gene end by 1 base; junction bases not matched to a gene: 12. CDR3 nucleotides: TGTGCCAGCAGCTTATTCGGGGGGGGCGTGAGGGTCCAAGAGACCCAGTACTTC. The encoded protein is CASSLFGGGVRVQETQYF.

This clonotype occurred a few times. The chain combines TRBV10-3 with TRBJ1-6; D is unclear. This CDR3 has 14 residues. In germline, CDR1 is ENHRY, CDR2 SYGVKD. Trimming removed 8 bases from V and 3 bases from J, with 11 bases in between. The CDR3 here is CAIRAGIYNSPLHF. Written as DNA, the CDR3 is TGTGCCATCCGAGCGGGGATCTATAATTCACCCCTCCACTTT.